This T cell receptor beta chain was profiled in a study of identical twins. Study conclusions and caveats: Within beta out-of-frame sequences, the excess sharing observed between twins was weaker. Reduced insertions were recorded for abundant cord blood beta clonotypes, with no such pattern in memory repertoires.

This clonotype was seen a few times. The antigen is not known. Carrying unique molecular identifiers, the cDNA also gained a universal primer site through template switching. TCRdb passed the 5' RACE reads through MiXCR, listing each CDR3 protein once. Of approximately 890,000 distinct CDR3 sequences in the sample, roughly 12% were seen once. These data are also associated with another study on yellow fever vaccine responses in identical twins. As reported in that work: Twins reportedly appeared to share part of their vaccine T cell response while keeping part individual.

This receptor was taken from a woman under 30 in good health. Sequenced input: PBMCs.

CDR3 sequence (DNA): TGTGCCAGCAGTAAGCAGGCGCCCATCCAAGAGACCCAGTACTTC. Amino acids: CASSKQAPIQETQYF. The chain uses TRBV6-1 and TRBJ2-5; no firm D call. The CDR3 sequence is 15 residues long. V was trimmed by 5 bases and J by 1 base, leaving 14 bases between them. CDR1 MNHNS and CDR2 SASEGT come from the germline V gene.